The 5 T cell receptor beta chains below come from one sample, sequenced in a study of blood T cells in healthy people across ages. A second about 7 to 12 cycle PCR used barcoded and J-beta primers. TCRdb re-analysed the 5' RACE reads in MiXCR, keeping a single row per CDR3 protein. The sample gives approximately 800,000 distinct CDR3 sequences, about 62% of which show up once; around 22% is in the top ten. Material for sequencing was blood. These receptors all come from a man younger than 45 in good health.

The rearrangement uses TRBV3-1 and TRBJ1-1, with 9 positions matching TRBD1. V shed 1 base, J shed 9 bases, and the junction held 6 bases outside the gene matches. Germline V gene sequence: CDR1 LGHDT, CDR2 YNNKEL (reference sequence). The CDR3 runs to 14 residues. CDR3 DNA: TGTGCCAGCAGCCAAGCAACAGGGGGCCAGAAAGCTTTCTTT. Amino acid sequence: CASSQATGGQKAFF.

The CDR3 sequence is CATSDLGNEQYF. DNA for the CDR3: TGTGCCACCAGTGACCTGGGCAATGAGCAGTACTTC. This rearrangement joins TRBV24-1 to TRBJ2-7; D is unclear. CDR3 length equals 12 residues. The germline V gene has CDR1 KGHDR and CDR2 SFDVKD. Deletions cut 4 bases from V and 7 bases from J, with 10 bases between.

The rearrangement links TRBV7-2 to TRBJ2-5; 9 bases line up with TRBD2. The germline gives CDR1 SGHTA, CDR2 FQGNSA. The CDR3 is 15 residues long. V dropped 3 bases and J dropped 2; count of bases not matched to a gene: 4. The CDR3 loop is CASSLGGGVQETQYF. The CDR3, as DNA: TGTGCCAGCAGCTTGGGCGGGGGGGTTCAAGAGACCCAGTACTTC.

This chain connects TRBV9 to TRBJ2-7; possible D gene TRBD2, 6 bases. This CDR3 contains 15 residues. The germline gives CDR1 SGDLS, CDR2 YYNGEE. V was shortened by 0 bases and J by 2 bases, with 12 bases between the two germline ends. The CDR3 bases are TGTGCCAGCAGCGTAGCACCAGGCGGGGCCTACGAGCAGTACTTC. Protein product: CASSVAPGGAYEQYF.

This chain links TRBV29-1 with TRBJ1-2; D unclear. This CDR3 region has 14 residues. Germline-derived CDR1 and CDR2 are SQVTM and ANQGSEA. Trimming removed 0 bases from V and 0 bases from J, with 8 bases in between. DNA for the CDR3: TGCAGCGTTGAAGATCTGGAACCTAACTATGGCTACACCTTC. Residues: CSVEDLEPNYGYTF. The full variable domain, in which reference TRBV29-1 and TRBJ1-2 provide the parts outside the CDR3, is SAVISQKPSRDICQRGTSLTIQCQVDSQVTMMFWYRQQPGQSLTLIATANQGSEATYESGFVIDKFPISRPNLTFSTLTVSNMSPEDSSIYLCSVEDLEPNYGYTFGSGTRLTVV.